This T cell receptor (beta chain) was identified in a study of shared clonotypes between healthy human individuals. CDR3 length: 14 residues. The V and J ends lost 1 base and 7 bases respectively, with 10 bases between them. Germline V lookup: CDR1 MGHDK, CDR2 SYGVNS. Every immunoSEQ plate was one replicate of a subset's evenly spread DNA. Libraries were prepared by immunoSEQ multiplex PCR; TCRdb keeps only in-frame clonotypes and omits some of them. The repertoire includes 2 million to 2.5 million clones, approximately 95% of them detected once, and roughly 0.13% sits in the top ten. Source material: naive CD4+ T cells sorted from blood. This sample's subset: CD45RA+ positively selected. The clonotype was recovered from a man aged 18-30 years in good health. The chain has TRBV25-1 and TRBJ2-2; D call uncertain. CDR3 DNA: TGTGCCAGCAGTGAATTACTGGTTAACGGGGAGCTGTTTTTT. Translated: CASSELLVNGELFF.